This T cell receptor (beta chain) came from a study of cytomegalovirus exposure and HLA in healthy donors (dated by TCRdb to 2015 to 2018). The study in broad terms: According to a later analysis, one platform produced both the roughly 110 validation repertoires and the 670 or so repertoires of the first cohort. The study aimed to test whether signatures of past pathogen exposure could be identified by cataloging public T cell receptors. To predict cytomegalovirus infection status, the study brought together high-throughput TCR immunosequencing, statistical association of individual TCRs with disease status, and machine learning. Along with the approximately 700-subject first cohort, a separate validation cohort of around 110 different subjects was used. The investigation overall reported the following: The classifier was reported to diagnose cytomegalovirus status with high specificity and sensitivity in both the original cohort and the validation cohort. The validation cohort had no HLA typing available for a later analysis, so co-occurrence within that cohort was assessed over all 130 or so repertoires. A few of the identified cytomegalovirus-associated TCR beta chains were confirmed in vitro to be specific for cytomegalovirus antigens. According to the authors, the approach could potentially be generalized to other disease states and immunological phenotypes. Subsequent analysis determined that TCRs grouped into clusters in the first cohort also showed a tendency toward co-occurrence across the 130 or so validation repertoires, and approximately 93% of cluster scores exceeded 0. Most TCR sequences were seen in very few donors, while some public TCRs were found in many individuals. A total of 150 to 200 TCR beta chains were listed by the study as associated with cytomegalovirus.

Separate from the roughly 700-subject first cohort, the validation cohort of roughly 110 subjects was the group to which the donors belonged. The library was produced with the immunoSEQ multiplex PCR assay. The authors' pipeline ran thus. A statistical classification framework was built for diagnosing cytomegalovirus status from the catalog of TCR beta chain sequences. Held by TCRdb, this immuneACCESS table contains in-frame sequences only and omits some clones. Under half of the omission traces to an unresolved V gene where checked; the cause of the rest is unknown. V, J and clone size are those of that table, while D and trimming were read from the DNA. The sample yields 150,000 or so clones; 89% were counted once. The top ten hold over 9% of the sample. For this clone: No antigen is known for it. Base-call qualities are not available, and no considerably larger clone is one nucleotide away.

Sequences PRHDT (CDR1) and FYEKMQ (CDR2) are obtained from the germline V gene (reference sequence). The CDR3 goes from the cysteine to the phenylalanine over 15 residues. The CDR3 DNA has 45 bases and is translated from base 1. V is pruned by 10 bases and J by 5 bases, leaving 14 bases of the junction without a gene match. Sample: PBMCs. The TCR originated in a young woman in good health and CMV-seropositive. Recombination connected TRBV13 to TRBJ2-3, and 8 junction bases match TRBD1. The CDR3 here reads CATTARTGQGDTQYF. DNA sequence: TGTGCCACCACCGCCCGGACAGGGCAGGGAGATACGCAGTATTTT.